The subject of this entry is one TCR beta chain. Its matching antigen is unknown. Across 18 months, stable Graves' hyperthyroidism was marked by no progression to ophthalmopathy. Patients aged 18 to 65 had newly diagnosed hyperthyroidism lasting under 2 months. Exclusion criteria comprised uncontrolled infection, other autoimmune disease, pregnancy or lactation. Germline lookup yields CDR1 DFQATT and CDR2 SNEGSKA (reference sequence). The CDR3 is 13 amino acids. V lost 2 bases to trimming and J lost 6 bases, with 11 bases between them. The data derive from a study of T cells in Graves' hyperthyroidism and ophthalmopathy. The study's findings and limits: The blood repertoire included most of the expanded thyroid clonotypes above 0.001.

TCR beta CDR3 region amplification was performed from RNA transcripts. TCR CDR3 underwent first-round RT-PCR with the HTBI primer set. In TCRdb, the multiplex PCR reads were re-called with MiXCR into one record per CDR3 protein. This sample carries around 480,000 distinct CDR3 sequences, under 15% of them seen once, and the ten largest clones take roughly 17%. The sequencing input was blood. The V and J genes are TRBV20-1 and TRBJ2-1; D not resolved. This clonotype originated in a woman under 30 with Graves' hyperthyroidism. This CDR3 is CSARLAELNEQFF. In DNA, the CDR3 is TGCAGTGCTAGATTGGCAGAACTCAATGAGCAGTTCTTC.